This T cell receptor beta chain was sequenced during a study of T cell changes during pregnancy in multiple sclerosis. The assay was immunoSEQ multiplex PCR, and TCRdb's table has in-frame clones only and misses some. The sample includes more than 90,000 clones, roughly nine tenths of them seen just once. The CDR3 is 14 residues long. Germline V CDR1 and CDR2: LGHNA, YNFKEQ. V was cut by 0 bases and J by 0 bases, with 6 bases left in between. The source material was peripheral blood, sampled in the third trimester of pregnancy. The receptor's source is a female donor with multiple sclerosis, enrolled in a pregnancy study. V usage is TRBV4-2 and J usage is TRBJ2-7; D remains unclear. CDR3: CASSQDRSSYEQYF. CDR3 in DNA: TGTGCCAGCAGCCAAGACAGGTCCTCCTACGAGCAGTACTTC.